The 21 T cell receptor beta chains below were found in one sample sequenced in a study of monozygotic twins with inflammatory bowel disease. TCRdb re-called the 5' RACE reads and shows each CDR3 protein once, DNA omitted. The record lists more than 300,000 distinct CDR3 sequences, of which the ten most abundant hold approximately 5.9%. The specimen was blood. The source of these receptors is a human donor with ulcerative colitis or Crohn's disease, or a healthy co-twin of an affected twin (not recorded which).

This chain joins TRBV7-8 and TRBJ2-7; TCRdb selects TRBD2, and the lack of DNA leaves this call unchecked. CDR1 and CDR2 (germline): SGHVS, FQNEAQ. This CDR3 has 14 amino acids. The CDR3 spells CASSFWREGYEQYF.

V usage is TRBV4-3 and J usage is TRBJ2-5; the TCRdb call, TRBD1, lacks DNA for checking. This CDR3 is 16 amino acids long. CDR1 and CDR2 from the germline V gene are LGHNA and YSLEER. CDR3 sequence reads: CASSQDNFGGRETQYF.

This chain joins TRBV5-1 and TRBJ1-6; TCRdb calls TRBD1, which cannot be checked without DNA. The CDR3 extends over 15 amino acids. Germline loops: CDR1 SGHRS, CDR2 YFSETQ. CDR3 sequence: CASRPVTGGNSPLHF.

The V gene is TRBV4-3, the J gene TRBJ2-1; TCRdb gives TRBD2 as the D gene, but with no DNA this cannot be confirmed. Per the germline V gene, CDR1 is LGHNA and CDR2 is YSLEER. CDR3 length: 15 amino acids. The CDR3 reads CASSQDQRRNNEQFF.

The gene calls are TRBV3-1 and TRBJ2-1; TCRdb's D call of TRBD2 is untestable without DNA. The CDR3 has 18 amino acids. From germline, CDR1 is LGHDT and CDR2 YNNKEL (reference sequence). Here the CDR3 reads CASSQEVSGLSTYNEQFF.

The rearrangement joins TRBV6-5 to TRBJ2-7; TCRdb indicates TRBD1, and absent DNA this call remains unverified. The CDR3 extends over 15 amino acids. From germline, CDR1 is MNHEY and CDR2 SVGAGI. The CDR3 loop reads CASSYSSMGGYEQYF.

The chain uses TRBV20-1 and TRBJ2-6; checking the TCRdb D call of TRBD2 is not possible without DNA. Germline lookup yields CDR1 DFQATT and CDR2 SNEGSKA (reference sequence). CDR3 size: 18 residues. CDR3 loop: CSARDPLGGIRGANVLTF.

The chain joins TRBV29-1 to TRBJ2-1; TCRdb gives TRBD2 as the D gene, but with no DNA this cannot be confirmed. This CDR3 contains 17 residues. Germline CDR1 SQVTM, CDR2 ANQGSEA. The CDR3: CSVRGRRSGRRETEQFF.

The V gene is TRBV12-3 or TRBV12-4, the J gene TRBJ2-5; TCRdb proposes TRBD2, but this gene call is untestable without DNA. This CDR3 comprises 15 residues. CDR3 sequence reads: CASSLAREGEKTQYF.

The gene calls are TRBV14 and TRBJ2-6. This CDR3 is 15 amino acids long. CDR1 is SGHDN and CDR2 is FVKESK in the germline V gene. The CDR3 is CASSQESSGANVLTF.

V usage is TRBV7-2 and J usage is TRBJ2-5; TCRdb's D call of TRBD2 is untestable without DNA. The germline CDR1 and CDR2 sequences are SGHTA and FQGNSA. The CDR3 runs to 16 residues. The CDR3 loop is CASSLGSGRTAETQYF.

This chain joins TRBV19 and TRBJ2-7; TCRdb indicates TRBD1, and absent DNA this call remains unverified. Germline V gives CDR1 LNHDA, CDR2 SQIVND (reference sequence). This CDR3 comprises 16 residues. CDR3 residues: CASSISGTEISYEQYF.

CDR3 in amino acids: CSARVDRDHEQYF. The chain recombines TRBV20-1 with TRBJ2-7; the D call of TRBD1 rests on TCRdb alone, since no DNA is present to check it. CDR1 and CDR2 from the germline V gene are DFQATT and SNEGSKA (reference sequence). The CDR3 contains 13 residues.

The rearrangement links TRBV24-1 to TRBJ2-6; TCRdb designates TRBD1, a call that cannot be tested without DNA. Germline assignment: CDR1 KGHDR and CDR2 SFDVKD. CDR3 length: 17 amino acids. The CDR3 spells CATSDSRDRPGANVLTF.

The gene calls are TRBV7-8 and TRBJ1-1. The CDR3 covers 14 residues. CDR1 and CDR2 (germline): SGHVS, FQNEAQ. CDR3 amino acids: CASSPLEGTTEAFF.

The chain has TRBV7-2 and TRBJ2-7; TCRdb indicates TRBD2, and absent DNA this call remains unverified. Germline CDR1 is SGHTA and CDR2 is FQGNSA. This CDR3 is 14 amino acids long. This CDR3 reads CASSLLGLTYEQYF.

The J gene is TRBJ1-5, the V gene TRBV12-3 or TRBV12-4; checking the TCRdb D call of TRBD1 is not possible without DNA. The CDR3 covers 16 residues. The CDR3 spells CASSLGPGQGNQPQHF.

The V gene is TRBV6-5, the J gene TRBJ1-5; TCRdb indicates TRBD1, and absent DNA this call remains unverified. Looked up from germline, CDR1 is MNHEY and CDR2 is SVGAGI. This CDR3 contains 14 residues. CDR3 sequence reads: CASSYGRGTQPQHF.

The rearrangement joins TRBV7-9 to TRBJ2-1; the D call of TRBD1 rests on TCRdb alone, since no DNA is present to check it. Germline V gene lookup returns CDR1 SEHNR and CDR2 FQNEAQ (reference sequence). The CDR3 runs to 15 residues. The CDR3 region is CASSLREGAGNEQFF.

The rearrangement links TRBV5-6 to TRBJ2-2; with no DNA, the TCRdb D assignment of TRBD2 cannot be verified. The germline V gene encodes CDR1 SGHDT and CDR2 YYEEEE. This CDR3 comprises 17 residues. CDR3 in amino acids: CASSFGPGLTRVGELFF.

This chain joins TRBV24-1 and TRBJ1-2; there is no DNA to check the TCRdb D call of TRBD1. The CDR3 sequence is 15 residues long. Germline loops: CDR1 KGHDR, CDR2 SFDVKD. CDR3 region: CATSDAHQGEGGYTF.